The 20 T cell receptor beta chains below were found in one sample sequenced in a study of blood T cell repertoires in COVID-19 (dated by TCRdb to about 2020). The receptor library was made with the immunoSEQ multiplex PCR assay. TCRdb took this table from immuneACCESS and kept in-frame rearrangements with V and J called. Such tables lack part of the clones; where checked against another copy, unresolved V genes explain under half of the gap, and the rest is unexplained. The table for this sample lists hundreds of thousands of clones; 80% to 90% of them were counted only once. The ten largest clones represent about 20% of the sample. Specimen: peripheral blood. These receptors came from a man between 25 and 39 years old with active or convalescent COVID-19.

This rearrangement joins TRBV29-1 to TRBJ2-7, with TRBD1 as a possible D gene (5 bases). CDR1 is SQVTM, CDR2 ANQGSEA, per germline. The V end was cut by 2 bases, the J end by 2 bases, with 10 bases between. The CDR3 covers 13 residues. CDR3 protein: CSVEQGITYEQYF. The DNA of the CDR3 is TGCAGCGTTGAACAGGGAATCACCTACGAGCAGTACTTC.

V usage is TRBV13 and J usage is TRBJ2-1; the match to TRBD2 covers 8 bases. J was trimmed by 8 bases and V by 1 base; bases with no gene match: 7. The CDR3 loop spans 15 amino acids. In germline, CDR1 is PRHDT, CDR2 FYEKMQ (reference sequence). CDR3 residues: CASSLAGSGGYEQFF. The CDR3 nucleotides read TGTGCCAGCAGCTTAGCCGGCAGCGGGGGCTATGAGCAGTTCTTC. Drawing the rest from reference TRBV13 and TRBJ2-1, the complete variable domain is AAGVIQSPRHLIKEKRETATLKCYPIPRHDTVYWYQQGPGQDPQFLISFYEKMQSDKGSIPDRFSAQQFSDYHSELNMSSLELGDSALYFCASSLAGSGGYEQFFGPGTRLTVL.

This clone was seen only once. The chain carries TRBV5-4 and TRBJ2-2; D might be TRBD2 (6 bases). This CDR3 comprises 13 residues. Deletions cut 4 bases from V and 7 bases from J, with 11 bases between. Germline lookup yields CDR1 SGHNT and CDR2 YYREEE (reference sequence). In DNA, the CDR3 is TGTGCCAGCAGCCCGGGACTTCTCGGGGAGCTGTTTTTT. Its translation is CASSPGLLGELFF.

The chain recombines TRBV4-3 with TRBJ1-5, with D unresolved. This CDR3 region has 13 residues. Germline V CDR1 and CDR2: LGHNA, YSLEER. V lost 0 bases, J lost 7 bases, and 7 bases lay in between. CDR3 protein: CASSQDISQPQHF. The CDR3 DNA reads TGCGCCAGCAGCCAAGATATTTCGCAGCCCCAGCATTTT.

The CDR3 reads CASSVGHPWGYTF. The CDR3 DNA follows: TGTGCCAGCAGCGTAGGGCACCCCTGGGGCTACACCTTC. The chain is built from TRBV9 and TRBJ1-2; D gene uncertain. Per the germline V gene, CDR1 is SGDLS and CDR2 is YYNGEE. Trimming cost V 0 bases and J 8 bases, with 11 bases left between them. The CDR3 loop spans 13 amino acids.

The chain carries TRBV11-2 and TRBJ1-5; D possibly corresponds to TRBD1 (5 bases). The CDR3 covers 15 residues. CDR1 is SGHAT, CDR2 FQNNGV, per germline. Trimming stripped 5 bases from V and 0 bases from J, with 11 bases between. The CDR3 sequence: CASSQGTASNQPQHF. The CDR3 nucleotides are TGTGCCAGCAGCCAGGGCACAGCTAGCAATCAGCCCCAGCATTTT.

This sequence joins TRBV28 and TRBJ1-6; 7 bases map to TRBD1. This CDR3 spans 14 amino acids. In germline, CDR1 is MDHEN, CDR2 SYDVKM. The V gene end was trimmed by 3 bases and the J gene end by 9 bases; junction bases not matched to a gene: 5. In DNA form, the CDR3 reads TGTGCCAGCAGTTTTAGGGGGCCTTTTTCACCCCTCCACTTT. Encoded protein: CASSFRGPFSPLHF.

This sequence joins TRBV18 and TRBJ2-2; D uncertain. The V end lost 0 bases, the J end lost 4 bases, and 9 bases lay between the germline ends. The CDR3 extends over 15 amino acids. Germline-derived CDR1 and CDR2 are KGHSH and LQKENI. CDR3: CASSPPDILTGELFF. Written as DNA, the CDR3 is TGTGCCAGCTCACCACCAGACATACTCACCGGGGAGCTGTTTTTT.

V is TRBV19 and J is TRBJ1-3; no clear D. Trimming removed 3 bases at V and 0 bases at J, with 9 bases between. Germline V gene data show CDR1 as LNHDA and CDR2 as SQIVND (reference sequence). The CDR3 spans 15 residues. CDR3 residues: CASSIPAGSGNTIYF. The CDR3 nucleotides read TGTGCCAGTAGTATTCCGGCAGGCTCTGGAAACACCATATATTTT.

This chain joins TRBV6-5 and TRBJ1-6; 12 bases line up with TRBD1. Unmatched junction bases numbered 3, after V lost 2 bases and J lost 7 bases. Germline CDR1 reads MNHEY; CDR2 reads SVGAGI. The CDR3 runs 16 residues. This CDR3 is CASSYGTGGNNSPLHF. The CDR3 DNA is TGTGCCAGCAGTTACGGGACAGGGGGCAACAATTCACCCCTCCACTTT.

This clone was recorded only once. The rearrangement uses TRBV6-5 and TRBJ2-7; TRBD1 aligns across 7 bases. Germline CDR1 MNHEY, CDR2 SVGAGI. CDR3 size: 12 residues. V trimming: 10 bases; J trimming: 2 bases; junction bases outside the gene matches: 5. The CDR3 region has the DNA TGTGCCACCCACAGGGGCGCCTACGAGCAGTACTTC. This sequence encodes CATHRGAYEQYF.

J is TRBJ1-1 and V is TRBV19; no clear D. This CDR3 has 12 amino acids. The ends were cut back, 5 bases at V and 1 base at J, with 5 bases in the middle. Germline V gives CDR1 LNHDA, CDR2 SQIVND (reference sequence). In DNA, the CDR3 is TGTGCCAGTAGTTGGGCGAACACTGAAGCTTTCTTT. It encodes CASSWANTEAFF. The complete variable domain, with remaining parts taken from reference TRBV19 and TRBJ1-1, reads DGGITQSPKYLFRKEGQNVTLSCEQNLNHDAMYWYRQDPGQGLRLIYYSQIVNDFQKGDIAEGYSVSREKKESFPLTVTSAQKNPTAFYLCASSWANTEAFFGQGTRLTVV.

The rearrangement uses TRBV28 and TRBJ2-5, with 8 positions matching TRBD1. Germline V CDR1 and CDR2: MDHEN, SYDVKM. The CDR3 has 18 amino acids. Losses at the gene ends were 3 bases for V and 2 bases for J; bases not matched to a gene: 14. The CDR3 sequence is CASSFSPRTGNTQETQYF. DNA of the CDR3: TGTGCCAGCAGTTTCTCCCCACGGACAGGGAATACACAAGAGACCCAGTACTTC.

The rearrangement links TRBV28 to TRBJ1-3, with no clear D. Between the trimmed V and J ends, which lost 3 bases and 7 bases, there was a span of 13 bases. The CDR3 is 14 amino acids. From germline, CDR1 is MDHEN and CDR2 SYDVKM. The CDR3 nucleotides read TGTGCCAGCAGTTTGGAGGCCCGTCGGAACACCATATATTTT. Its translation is CASSLEARRNTIYF.

CDR3 protein: CASSSGTSGRGAADTQYF. CDR3 nucleotide sequence: TGCGCCAGCAGCTCCGGGACTAGCGGGAGGGGGGCGGCAGATACGCAGTATTTT. The gene calls are TRBV4-3 and TRBJ2-3, with 16 bases fitting TRBD2. This CDR3 region has 18 residues. CDR1 is LGHNA, CDR2 YSLEER, per germline. The V segment lost 5 bases and the J segment 4 bases; nucleotides outside the gene matches: 9.

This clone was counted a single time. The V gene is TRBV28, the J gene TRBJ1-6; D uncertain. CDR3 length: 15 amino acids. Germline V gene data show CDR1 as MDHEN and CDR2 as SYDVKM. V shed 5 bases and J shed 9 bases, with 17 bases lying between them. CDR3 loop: CASSPRTGVGSPLHF. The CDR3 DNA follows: TGTGCCAGCAGTCCTCGGACTGGGGTGGGTTCACCCCTCCACTTT. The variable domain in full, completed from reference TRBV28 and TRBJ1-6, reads DVKVTQSSRYLVKRTGEKVFLECVQDMDHENMFWYRQDPGLGLRLIYFSYDVKMKEKGDIPEGYSVSREKKERFSLILESASTNQTSMYLCASSPRTGVGSPLHFGNGTRLTVT.

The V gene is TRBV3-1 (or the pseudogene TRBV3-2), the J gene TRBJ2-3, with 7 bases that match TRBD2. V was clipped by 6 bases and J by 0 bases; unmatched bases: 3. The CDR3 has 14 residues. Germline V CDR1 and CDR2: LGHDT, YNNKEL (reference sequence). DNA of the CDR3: TGTGCCAGCAGGCAGCGGGGTAGCACAGATACGCAGTATTTT. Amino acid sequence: CASRQRGSTDTQYF.

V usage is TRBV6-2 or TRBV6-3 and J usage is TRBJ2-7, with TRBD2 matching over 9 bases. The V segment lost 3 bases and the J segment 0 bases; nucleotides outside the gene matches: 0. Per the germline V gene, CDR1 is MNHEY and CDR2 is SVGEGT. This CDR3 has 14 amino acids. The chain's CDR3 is CASSYSGSSYEQYF. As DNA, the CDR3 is TGTGCCAGCAGTTATAGCGGGAGCTCCTACGAGCAGTACTTC.

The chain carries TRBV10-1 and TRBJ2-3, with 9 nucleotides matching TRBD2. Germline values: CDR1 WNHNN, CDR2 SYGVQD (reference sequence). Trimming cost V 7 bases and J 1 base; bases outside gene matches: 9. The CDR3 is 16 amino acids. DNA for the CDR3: TGCGCCAGCACTCGACGGACTAGCGAACGCACAGATACGCAGTATTTT. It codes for CASTRRTSERTDTQYF.

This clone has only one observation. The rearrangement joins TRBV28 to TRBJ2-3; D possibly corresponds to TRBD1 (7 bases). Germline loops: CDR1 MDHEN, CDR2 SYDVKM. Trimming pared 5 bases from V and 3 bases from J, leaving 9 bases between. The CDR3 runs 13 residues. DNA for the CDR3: TGTGCCAGCAGTCCAGGGGGGACAGATACGCAGTATTTT. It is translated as CASSPGGTDTQYF. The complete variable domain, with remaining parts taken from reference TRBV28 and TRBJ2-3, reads DVKVTQSSRYLVKRTGEKVFLECVQDMDHENMFWYRQDPGLGLRLIYFSYDVKMKEKGDIPEGYSVSREKKERFSLILESASTNQTSMYLCASSPGGTDTQYFGPGTRLTVL.